The clone carrying this T cell receptor (beta chain) has a single count. The data belong to a study of blood T cell repertoires in COVID-19. Study-level background: The study drew acute and convalescent COVID-19 samples from the United States, Italy and Spain. T cells, B-cell-depleted T cells, or PBMCs provided the cDNA or gDNA that served as material.

Cohort 3 donors were reported recovered after two negative PCRs, clearance, or symptom resolution. Germline V lookup: CDR1 SGHNT, CDR2 YYREEE (reference sequence). The CDR3 has 15 amino acids. J lost 0 bases, V lost 0 bases, and 3 bases had no gene match. Original data processing: Scientists estimated how many nucleated cells there were by amplifying reference gene primers. Sequenced by immunoSEQ multiplex PCR; TCRdb stores in-frame clones only, minus some. That table is the source of V, J and clone size, and D and trimming were worked out from the DNA. The sample yields 150,000 or so clones, approximately 81% seen once.

The material sequenced was PBMCs or T cells enriched from blood (not recorded which). The sequence came from a man aged 55 to 70 who had recovered from COVID-19. The rearrangement uses TRBV5-4 and TRBJ2-7; 7 bases are shared with TRBD2. The CDR3 is CASSLELAISYEQYF. Written as DNA, the CDR3 is TGTGCCAGCAGCTTGGAACTAGCGATCTCCTACGAGCAGTACTTC.